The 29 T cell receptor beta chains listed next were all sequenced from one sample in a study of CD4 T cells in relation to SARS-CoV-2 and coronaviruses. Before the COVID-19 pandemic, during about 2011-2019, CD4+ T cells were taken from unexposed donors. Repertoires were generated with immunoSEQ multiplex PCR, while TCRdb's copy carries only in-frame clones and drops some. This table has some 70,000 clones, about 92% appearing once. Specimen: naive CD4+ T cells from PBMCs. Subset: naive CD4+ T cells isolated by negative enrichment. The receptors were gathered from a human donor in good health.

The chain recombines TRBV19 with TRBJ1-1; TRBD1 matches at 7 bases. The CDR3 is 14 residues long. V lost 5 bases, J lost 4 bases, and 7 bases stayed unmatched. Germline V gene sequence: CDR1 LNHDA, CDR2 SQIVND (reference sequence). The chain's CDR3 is CASSSDHRGTEAFF. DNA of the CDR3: TGTGCCAGTAGTTCCGACCACAGGGGCACTGAAGCTTTCTTT. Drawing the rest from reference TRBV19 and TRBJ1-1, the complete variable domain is DGGITQSPKYLFRKEGQNVTLSCEQNLNHDAMYWYRQDPGQGLRLIYYSQIVNDFQKGDIAEGYSVSREKKESFPLTVTSAQKNPTAFYLCASSSDHRGTEAFFGQGTRLTVV.

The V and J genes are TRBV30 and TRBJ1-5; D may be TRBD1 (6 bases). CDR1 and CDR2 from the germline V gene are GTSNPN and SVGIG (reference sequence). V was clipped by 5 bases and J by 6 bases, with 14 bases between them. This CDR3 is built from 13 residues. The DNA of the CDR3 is TGTGCCTGGGAAGGGGGTGGTTCTCAGCCCCAGCATTTT. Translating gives CAWEGGGSQPQHF.

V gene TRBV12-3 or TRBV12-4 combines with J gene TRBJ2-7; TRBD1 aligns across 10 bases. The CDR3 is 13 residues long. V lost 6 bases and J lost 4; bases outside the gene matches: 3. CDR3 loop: CASRKGQGYEQYF. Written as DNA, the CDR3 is TGTGCCAGCAGGAAGGGACAGGGGTACGAGCAGTACTTC.

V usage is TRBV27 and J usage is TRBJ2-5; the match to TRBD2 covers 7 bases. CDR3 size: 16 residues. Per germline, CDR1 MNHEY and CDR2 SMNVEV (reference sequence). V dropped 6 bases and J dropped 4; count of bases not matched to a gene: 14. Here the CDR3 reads CASSRLANRGRETQYF. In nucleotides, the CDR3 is TGTGCCAGCAGCCGACTAGCCAATCGGGGGAGAGAGACCCAGTACTTC.

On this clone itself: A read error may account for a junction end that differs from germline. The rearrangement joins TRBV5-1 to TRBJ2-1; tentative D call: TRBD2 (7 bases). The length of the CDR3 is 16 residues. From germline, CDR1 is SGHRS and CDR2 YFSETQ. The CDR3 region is CASSLGGGAAYTEQFF. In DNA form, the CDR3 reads TGCGCCAGCAGCTTGGGCGGGGGCGCCGCTTACACTGAGCAGTTCTTC.

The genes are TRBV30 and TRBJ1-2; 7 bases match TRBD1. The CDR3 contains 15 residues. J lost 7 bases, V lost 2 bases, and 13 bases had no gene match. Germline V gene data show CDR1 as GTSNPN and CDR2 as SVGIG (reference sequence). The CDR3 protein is CAWSLRLAGGSGYTF. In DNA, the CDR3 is TGTGCCTGGAGTCTCCGATTGGCAGGGGGATCTGGCTACACCTTC. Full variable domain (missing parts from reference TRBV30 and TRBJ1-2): SQTIHQWPATLVQPVGSPLSLECTVEGTSNPNLYWYRQAAGRGLQLLFYSVGIGQISSEVPQNLSASRPQDRQFILSSKKLLLSDSGFYLCAWSLRLAGGSGYTFGSGTRLTVV.

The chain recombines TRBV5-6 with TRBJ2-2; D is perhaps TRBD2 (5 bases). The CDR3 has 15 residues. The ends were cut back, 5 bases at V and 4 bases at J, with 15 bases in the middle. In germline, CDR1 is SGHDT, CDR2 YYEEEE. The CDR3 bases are TGTGCCAGCAGTAAGGACTGGTCGGTCACCGGGGAGCTGTTTTTT. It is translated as CASSKDWSVTGELFF.

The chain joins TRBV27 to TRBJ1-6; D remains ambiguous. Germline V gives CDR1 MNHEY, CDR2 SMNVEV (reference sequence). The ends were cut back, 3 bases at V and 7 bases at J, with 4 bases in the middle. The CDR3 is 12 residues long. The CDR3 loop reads CASSLSNSPLHF. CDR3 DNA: TGTGCCAGCAGTTTGTCGAATTCACCCCTCCACTTT.

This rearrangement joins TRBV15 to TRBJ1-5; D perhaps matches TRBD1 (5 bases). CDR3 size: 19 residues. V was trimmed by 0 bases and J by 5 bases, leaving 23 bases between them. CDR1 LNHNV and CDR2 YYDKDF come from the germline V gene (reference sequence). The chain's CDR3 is CATSRDSIARAWADQPQHF. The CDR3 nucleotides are TGTGCCACCAGCAGAGATTCGATAGCCAGGGCGTGGGCGGATCAGCCCCAGCATTTT.

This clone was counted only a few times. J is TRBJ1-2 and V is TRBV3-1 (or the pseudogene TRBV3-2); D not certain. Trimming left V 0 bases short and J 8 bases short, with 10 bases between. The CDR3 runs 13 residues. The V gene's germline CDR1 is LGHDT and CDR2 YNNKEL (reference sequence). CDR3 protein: CASSQDRLGGYTF. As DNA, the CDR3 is TGTGCCAGCAGCCAAGATCGCCTAGGGGGCTACACCTTC.

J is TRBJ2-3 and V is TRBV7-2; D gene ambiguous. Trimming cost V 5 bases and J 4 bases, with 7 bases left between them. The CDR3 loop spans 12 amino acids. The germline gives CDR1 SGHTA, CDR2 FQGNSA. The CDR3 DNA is TGTGCCAGCAGCCGAAGAGCAGATACGCAGTATTTT. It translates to CASSRRADTQYF.

As DNA, the CDR3 is TGTGCCATCAGTGAGTCAACAGGGGGCGGTCAGCCCCAGCATTTT. This translates into CAISESTGGGQPQHF. The gene calls are TRBV10-3 and TRBJ1-5; 9 bases map to TRBD1. This CDR3 is built from 15 residues. V was pared by 0 bases and J by 6 bases, with 3 bases of the junction left unmatched. CDR1 ENHRY and CDR2 SYGVKD come from the germline V gene.

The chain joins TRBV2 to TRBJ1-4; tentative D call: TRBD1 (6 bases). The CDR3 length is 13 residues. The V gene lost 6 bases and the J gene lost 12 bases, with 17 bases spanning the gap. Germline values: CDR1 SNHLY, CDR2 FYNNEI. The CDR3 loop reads CASRGASREELFF. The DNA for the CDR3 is TGTGCCAGCAGGGGGGCCAGCAGAGAGGAACTGTTTTTT.

CDR3 in DNA: TGTGCCAGCAGTGAGGGAAAAGATACGCAGTATTTT. Its protein product is CASSEGKDTQYF. This chain uses TRBV2 with TRBJ2-3; no firm D call. Between the trimmed V and J ends, which lost 3 bases and 5 bases, there was a span of 6 bases. This CDR3 is 12 amino acids long. Looked up from germline, CDR1 is SNHLY and CDR2 is FYNNEI.

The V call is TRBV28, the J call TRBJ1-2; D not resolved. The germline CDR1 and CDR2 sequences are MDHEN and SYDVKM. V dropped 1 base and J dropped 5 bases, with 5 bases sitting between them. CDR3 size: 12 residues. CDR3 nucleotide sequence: TGTGCCAGCAGTTTATTCGGATATGGCTACACCTTC. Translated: CASSLFGYGYTF.

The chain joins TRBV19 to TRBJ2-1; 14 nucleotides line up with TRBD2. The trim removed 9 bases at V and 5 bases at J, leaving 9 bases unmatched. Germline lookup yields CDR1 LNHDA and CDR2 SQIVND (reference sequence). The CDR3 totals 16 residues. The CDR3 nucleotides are TGTGCCAGCCACGCCGGGACTAGCGGGAGACACAATGAGCAGTTCTTC. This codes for CASHAGTSGRHNEQFF.

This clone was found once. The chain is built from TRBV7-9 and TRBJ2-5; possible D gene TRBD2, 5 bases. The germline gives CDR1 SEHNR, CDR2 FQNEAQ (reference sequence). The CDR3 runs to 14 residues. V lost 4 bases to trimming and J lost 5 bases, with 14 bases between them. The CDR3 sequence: CASSSGGLAETQYF. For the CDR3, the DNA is TGTGCCAGCAGCTCCGGCGGGCTTGCGGAGACCCAGTACTTC. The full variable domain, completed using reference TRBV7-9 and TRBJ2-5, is DTGVSQNPRHKITKRGQNVTFRCDPISEHNRLYWYRQTLGQGPEFLTYFQNEAQLEKSRLLSDRFSAERPKGSFSTLEIQRTEQGDSAMYLCASSSGGLAETQYFGPGTRLLVL.

CDR3 nucleotides: TGCAGTGCTAGTGGCAGTGAGCAGTTCTTC. The encoded protein is CSASGSEQFF. The chain couples TRBV20-1 to TRBJ2-1; D gene unclear. The CDR3 is made up of 10 amino acids. From germline, CDR1 is DFQATT and CDR2 SNEGSKA (reference sequence). The ends were cut back, 3 bases at V and 9 bases at J, with 6 bases in the middle.

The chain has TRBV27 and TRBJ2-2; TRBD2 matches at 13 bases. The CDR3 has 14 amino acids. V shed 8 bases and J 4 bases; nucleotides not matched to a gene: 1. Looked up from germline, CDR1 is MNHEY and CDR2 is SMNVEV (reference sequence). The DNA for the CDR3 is TGTGCCAGCCGGACTAGCGGGGGCACCGGGGAGCTGTTTTTT. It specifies CASRTSGGTGELFF.

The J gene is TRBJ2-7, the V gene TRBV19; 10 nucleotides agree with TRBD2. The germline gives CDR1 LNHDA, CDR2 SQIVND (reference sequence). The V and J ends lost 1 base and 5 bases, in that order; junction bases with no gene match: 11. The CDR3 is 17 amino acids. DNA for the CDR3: TGTGCCAGTAGTATAGGTTCTAGCGGGAGCGTGGAGGACGAGCAGTACTTC. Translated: CASSIGSSGSVEDEQYF.

CDR3 in amino acids: CASSPDRGSYNEQFF. The CDR3 DNA reads TGTGCCAGCAGCCCGGACAGGGGATCATACAATGAGCAGTTCTTC. V is TRBV7-3 and J is TRBJ2-1; 9 positions agree with TRBD1. CDR1 and CDR2 from the germline V gene are SGHTA and FQGTGA. This CDR3 is 15 amino acids long. J gave up 4 bases and V 5 bases, and 6 bases lay outside the gene matches. Together with reference TRBV7-3 and TRBJ2-1, the CDR3 gives the full variable domain: GAGVSQTPSNKVTEKGKYVELRCDPISGHTALYWYRQSLGQGPEFLIYFQGTGAADDSGLPNDRFFAVRPEGSVSTLKIQRTERGDSAVYLCASSPDRGSYNEQFFGPGTRLTVL.

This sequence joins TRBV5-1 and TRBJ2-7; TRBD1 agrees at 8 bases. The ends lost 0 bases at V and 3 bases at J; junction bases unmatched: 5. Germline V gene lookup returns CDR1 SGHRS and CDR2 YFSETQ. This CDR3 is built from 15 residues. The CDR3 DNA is TGCGCCAGCAGCTTGGCGGACAGGGCGGGCTACGAGCAGTACTTC. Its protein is CASSLADRAGYEQYF.

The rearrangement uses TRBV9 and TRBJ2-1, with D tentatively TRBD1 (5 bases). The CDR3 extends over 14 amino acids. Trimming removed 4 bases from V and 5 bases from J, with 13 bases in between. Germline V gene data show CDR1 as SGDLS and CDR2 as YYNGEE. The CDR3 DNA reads TGTGCCAGCAGCCCTGGCACAGGAGACAATGAGCAGTTCTTC. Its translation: CASSPGTGDNEQFF.

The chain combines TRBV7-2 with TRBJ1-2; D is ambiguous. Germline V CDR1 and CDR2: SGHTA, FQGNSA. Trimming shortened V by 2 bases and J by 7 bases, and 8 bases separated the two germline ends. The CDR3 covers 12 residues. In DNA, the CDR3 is TGTGCCAGCAGCTTAAGGAGCACTGGCTACACCTTC. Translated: CASSLRSTGYTF.

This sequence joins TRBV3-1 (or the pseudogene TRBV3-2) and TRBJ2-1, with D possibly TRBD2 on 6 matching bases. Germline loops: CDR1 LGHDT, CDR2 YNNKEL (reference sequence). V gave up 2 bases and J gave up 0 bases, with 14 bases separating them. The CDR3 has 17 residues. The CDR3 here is CASSQNTGLSSYNEQFF. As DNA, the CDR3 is TGTGCCAGCAGCCAAAATACGGGACTCAGCTCCTACAATGAGCAGTTCTTC.

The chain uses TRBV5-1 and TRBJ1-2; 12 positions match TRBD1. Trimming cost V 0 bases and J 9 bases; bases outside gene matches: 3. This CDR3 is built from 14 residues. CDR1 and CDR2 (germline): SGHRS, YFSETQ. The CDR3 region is CASSLDGTGGSYTF. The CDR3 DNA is TGCGCCAGCAGCTTGGACGGGACAGGGGGCAGCTACACCTTC.

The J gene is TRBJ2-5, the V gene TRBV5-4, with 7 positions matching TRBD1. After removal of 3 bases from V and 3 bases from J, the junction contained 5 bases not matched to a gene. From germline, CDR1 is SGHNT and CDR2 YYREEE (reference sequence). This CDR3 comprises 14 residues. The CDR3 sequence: CASSSPGTEETQYF. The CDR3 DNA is TGTGCCAGCAGCTCGCCCGGGACAGAAGAGACCCAGTACTTC.

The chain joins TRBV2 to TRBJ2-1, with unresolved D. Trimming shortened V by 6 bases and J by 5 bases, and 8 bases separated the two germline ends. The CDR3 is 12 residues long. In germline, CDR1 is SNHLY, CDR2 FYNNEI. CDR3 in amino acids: CASRADHNEQFF. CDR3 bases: TGTGCCAGCAGGGCTGACCACAATGAGCAGTTCTTC.

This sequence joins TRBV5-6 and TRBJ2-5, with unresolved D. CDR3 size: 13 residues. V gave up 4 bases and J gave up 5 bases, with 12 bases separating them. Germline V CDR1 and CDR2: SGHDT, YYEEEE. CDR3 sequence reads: CASSETGRETQYF. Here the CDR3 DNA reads TGTGCCAGCAGCGAGACCGGGCGCGAGACCCAGTACTTC.